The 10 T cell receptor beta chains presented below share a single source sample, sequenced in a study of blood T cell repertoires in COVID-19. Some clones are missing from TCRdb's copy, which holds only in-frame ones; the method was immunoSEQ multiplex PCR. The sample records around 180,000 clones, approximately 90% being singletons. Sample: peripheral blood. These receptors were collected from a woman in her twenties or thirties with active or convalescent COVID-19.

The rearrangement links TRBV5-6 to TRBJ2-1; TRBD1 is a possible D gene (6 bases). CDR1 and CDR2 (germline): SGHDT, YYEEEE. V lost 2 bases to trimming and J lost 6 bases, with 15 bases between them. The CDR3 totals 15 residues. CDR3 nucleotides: TGTGCCAGCAGCTTACCTTGGGCAGGGGTCAATGAGCAGTTCTTC. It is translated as CASSLPWAGVNEQFF.

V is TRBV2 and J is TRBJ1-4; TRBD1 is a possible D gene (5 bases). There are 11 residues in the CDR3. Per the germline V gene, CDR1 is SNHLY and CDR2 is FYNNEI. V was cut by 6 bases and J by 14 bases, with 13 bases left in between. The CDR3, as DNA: TGTGCCAGCAGGGAGGGGTCGTGGCTGTTTTTT. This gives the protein CASREGSWLFF.

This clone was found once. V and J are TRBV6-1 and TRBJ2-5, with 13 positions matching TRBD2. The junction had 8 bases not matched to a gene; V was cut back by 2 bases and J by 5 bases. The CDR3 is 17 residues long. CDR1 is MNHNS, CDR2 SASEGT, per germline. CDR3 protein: CASSENIGLAGVETQYF. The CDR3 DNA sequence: TGTGCCAGCAGTGAAAACATTGGACTAGCGGGAGTTGAGACCCAGTACTTC.

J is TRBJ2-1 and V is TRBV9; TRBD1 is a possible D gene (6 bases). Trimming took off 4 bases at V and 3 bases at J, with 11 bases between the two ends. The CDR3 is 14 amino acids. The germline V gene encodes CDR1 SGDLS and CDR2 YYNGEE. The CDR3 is CASSPGTNYNEQFF. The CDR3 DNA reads TGTGCCAGCAGCCCAGGGACAAACTACAATGAGCAGTTCTTC.

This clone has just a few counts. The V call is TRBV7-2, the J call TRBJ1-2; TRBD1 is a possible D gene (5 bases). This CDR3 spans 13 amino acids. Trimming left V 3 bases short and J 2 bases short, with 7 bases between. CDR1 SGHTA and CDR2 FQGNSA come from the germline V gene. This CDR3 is CASSFDRNYGYTF. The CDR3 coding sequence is TGTGCCAGCAGCTTTGACAGAAACTATGGCTACACCTTC.

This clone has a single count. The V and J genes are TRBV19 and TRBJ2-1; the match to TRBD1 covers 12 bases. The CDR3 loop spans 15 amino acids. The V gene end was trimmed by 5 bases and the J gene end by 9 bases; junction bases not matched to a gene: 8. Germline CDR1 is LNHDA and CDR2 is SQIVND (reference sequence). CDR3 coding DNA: TGTGCCAGTAGTTTCCGGGACAGGGGGCGCAGTGAGCAGTTCTTC. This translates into CASSFRDRGRSEQFF.

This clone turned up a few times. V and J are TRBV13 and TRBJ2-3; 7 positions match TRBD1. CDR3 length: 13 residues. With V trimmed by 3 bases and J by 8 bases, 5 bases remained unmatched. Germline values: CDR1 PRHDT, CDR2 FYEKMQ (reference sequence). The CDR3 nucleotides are TGTGCCAGCAGCTTCGACAGGGATGCTACGCAGTATTTT. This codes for CASSFDRDATQYF.

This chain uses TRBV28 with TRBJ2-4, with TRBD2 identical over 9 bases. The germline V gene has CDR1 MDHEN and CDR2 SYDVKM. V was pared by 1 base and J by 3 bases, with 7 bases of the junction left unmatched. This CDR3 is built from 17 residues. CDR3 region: CASSLYVAGDLKNIQYF. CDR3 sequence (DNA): TGTGCCAGCAGTTTATATGTAGCGGGAGACCTCAAAAACATTCAGTACTTC.

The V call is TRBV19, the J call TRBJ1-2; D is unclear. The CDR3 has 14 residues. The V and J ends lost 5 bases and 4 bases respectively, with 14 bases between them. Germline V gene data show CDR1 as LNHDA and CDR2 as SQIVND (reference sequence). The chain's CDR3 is CASSGFPRGYGYTF. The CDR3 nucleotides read TGTGCCAGTAGTGGTTTTCCCCGGGGCTATGGCTACACCTTC.

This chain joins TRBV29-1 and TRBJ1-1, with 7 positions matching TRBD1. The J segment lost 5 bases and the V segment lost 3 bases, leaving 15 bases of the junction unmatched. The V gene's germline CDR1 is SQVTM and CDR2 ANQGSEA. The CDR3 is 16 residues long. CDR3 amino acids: CSVDKIVKGARTEAFF. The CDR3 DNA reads TGCAGCGTTGACAAAATAGTGAAGGGGGCGCGAACTGAAGCTTTCTTT.